This T cell receptor beta chain derives from a study of blood T cell repertoires in COVID-19. About the study: Acute-phase and convalescent COVID-19 samples originated in the United States, Italy and Spain. PBMCs, B-cell-depleted T cells, or T cells provided the cDNA or gDNA that made up the material.

This clone is a singleton in its sample. Sequencing was performed with immunoSEQ multiplex PCR; in TCRdb, only in-frame clones are kept and a portion is missing. The sample contains 200,000 to 250,000 clones, under 95% of which appear only once. Residents of under 25 US areas, aged roughly 18 to 89 years, made up the participants. The sample taken for sequencing was PBMCs or T cells enriched from blood (not recorded which). This sequence originates from a woman under 30 who had recovered from COVID-19.

Here the CDR3 DNA reads TGTGCCAGCAGTCCCAGGGGAGTTGGGGCCAACGTCCTGACTTTC. Its translation is CASSPRGVGANVLTF. The chain is built from TRBV28 and TRBJ2-6; possible D gene TRBD1, 6 bases. V lost 5 bases and J 3 bases, leaving 11 bases between the germline ends. CDR3 length: 15 residues. Germline CDR1 and CDR2: MDHEN and SYDVKM.